Listed below are T cell receptor beta chains from one sample, sequenced in a study of human T cells and chemical hapten exposure. MiXCR was run by TCRdb on the RACE reads, yielding one entry per CDR3 protein. The table lists around 110,000 distinct CDR3 sequences, roughly 12% of them singletons. The source was whole blood, collected in connection with sensitization to the hapten diphenylcyclopropenone (DPC). The receptor source for this set is a woman aged 45-60 years with alopecia areata. Some clones in this sample may be carry-over from other donors' samples. The CDR3 runs from the conserved cysteine through the conserved F or W. Each record gives: J gene, CDR3 length, D gene, V gene, clone size, CDR3 protein, CDR3 DNA. D genes are given only for firm matches. Size tells how often a clone was seen (once, few, many) or the class of an expanded clone, and some rows leave it out.

TRBJ1-2 14 - TRBV7-9 - CANSQNLDNYGYTF TGTGCCAACAGCCAAAACCTAGATAACTATGGCTACACCTTC
TRBJ1-6 15 - TRBV4-2 few CASSQEPIQGRPLHF TGTGCCAGCAGCCAAGAACCCATTCAGGGACGTCCCCTCCACTTT
TRBJ2-5 16 - TRBV7-2 - CASSSPMSRARATQYF TGTGCCAGCAGCTCCCCCATGAGTAGGGCCAGAGCGACCCAGTACTTC
TRBJ1-3 19 - TRBV7-2 few CASSRLGQTPTYSGNTIYF TGTGCCAGCAGCCGTTTAGGACAGACGCCCACCTACTCTGGAAACACCATATATTTT
TRBJ2-3 14 - TRBV9 - CASSAGNTADTQYF TGTGCCAGCAGCGCCGGGAACACAGCAGATACGCAGTATTTT
TRBJ1-5 14 - TRBV7-8 many CASSLQGPNQPQHF TGTGCCAGCAGCCTACAGGGTCCCAATCAGCCCCAGCATTTT
TRBJ2-2 16 TRBD2 TRBV6-4 many CASSWGLAVNTGELFF TGTGCCAGCAGCTGGGGACTAGCGGTAAACACCGGGGAGCTGTTTTTT
TRBJ2-7 17 - TRBV28 few CASSPYPQRHLSYEQYF TGTGCCAGCAGTCCATACCCCCAGAGACACCTCTCCTACGAGCAGTACTTC
TRBJ1-2 16 - TRBV18 - CASSREGHQANYGYTF TGTGCCAGCTCTCGCGAAGGACACCAAGCTAACTATGGCTACACCTTC
TRBJ1-4 15 - TRBV25-1 many CASSRSPGWDEKLFF TGTGCCAGCAGTCGGTCCCCCGGGTGGGATGAAAAACTGTTTTTT
TRBJ1-3 12 TRBD1 TRBV7-2 - CASSWTGDTIYF TGTGCCAGCAGCTGGACAGGGGACACCATATATTTT
TRBJ2-4 14 - TRBV28 - CASSLGQGMNIQYF TGTGCCAGCAGTTTAGGGCAGGGGATGAACATTCAGTACTTC
TRBJ1-4 15 - TRBV28 many CASSGDGLDVEKLFF TGTGCCAGCAGTGGGGACGGATTAGACGTCGAAAAACTGTTTTTT
TRBJ2-2 14 TRBD1 TRBV20-1 many CSAWDRGTGGELFF TGCAGTGCTTGGGACAGGGGTACGGGCGGGGAGCTGTTTTTT